Each of the 30 T cell receptor beta chains below was sequenced from the same sample in a study of blood T cell repertoires in COVID-19. The protocol was immunoSEQ multiplex PCR, while the TCRdb copy is restricted to in-frame clones and leaves out a portion. The sample lists some 250,000 clones, approximately 86% seen once, with more than 4.5% in the top ten. The specimen was peripheral blood. The receptors stem from a woman in her fifties or sixties with COVID-19, enrolled during active disease.

This chain connects TRBV11-2 to TRBJ2-7, with 8 bases that match TRBD2. There are 14 residues in the CDR3. Germline CDR1 reads SGHAT; CDR2 reads FQNNGV. Germline trimming cut 1 base from V and 6 bases from J; bases unmatched to any gene: 5. This CDR3 is CASSLAGGPPEQYF. CDR3 nucleotides: TGTGCCAGCAGCTTAGCGGGAGGGCCGCCCGAGCAGTACTTC. Variable domain in full (rest from reference TRBV11-2 and TRBJ2-7): EAGVAQSPRYKIIEKRQSVAFWCNPISGHATLYWYQQILGQGPKLLIQFQNNGVVDDSQLPKDRFSAERLKGVDSTLKIQPAKLEDSAVYLCASSLAGGPPEQYFGPGTRLTVT.

The chain employs TRBV5-1 and TRBJ2-3, with TRBD2 matching over 9 bases. Germline CDR1 is SGHRS and CDR2 is YFSETQ. This CDR3 has 15 residues. V shed 4 bases, J shed 0 bases, and the junction held 3 bases outside the gene matches. The CDR3 loop reads CASSSGTSSTDTQYF. In DNA, the CDR3 is TGCGCCAGCAGCAGCGGGACTAGCAGCACAGATACGCAGTATTTT.

This chain joins TRBV6-5 and TRBJ2-3; no firm D call. Germline V lookup: CDR1 MNHEY, CDR2 SVGAGI. This CDR3 spans 13 amino acids. Trimming stripped 6 bases from V and 1 base from J, with 8 bases between. CDR3 loop: CASRSSGTDTQYF. In DNA, the CDR3 is TGTGCCAGCAGATCCTCTGGCACAGATACGCAGTATTTT.

The rearrangement joins TRBV5-1 to TRBJ2-3, with a weak D call TRBD1 (5 bases). There are 15 residues in the CDR3. Germline assignment: CDR1 SGHRS and CDR2 YFSETQ. Trimming removed 2 bases at V and 2 bases at J, with 12 bases between. In DNA form, the CDR3 reads TGCGCCAGCAGCTTAGGGGTTGGATCCACAGATACGCAGTATTTT. Amino acids: CASSLGVGSTDTQYF.

The rearrangement joins TRBV10-2 to TRBJ2-7; 9 bases agree with TRBD1. This CDR3 spans 15 amino acids. Germline V gives CDR1 WSHSY, CDR2 SAAADI. J was trimmed by 2 bases and V by 5 bases; bases with no gene match: 7. The CDR3 is CASSLDRGRTYEQYF. For the CDR3, the DNA is TGCGCCAGCAGTTTGGACAGGGGAAGAACCTACGAGCAGTACTTC.

The rearrangement links TRBV6-2 or TRBV6-3 to TRBJ1-1, with 7 bases lining up with TRBD1. The ends lost 6 bases at V and 5 bases at J; junction bases unmatched: 18. The CDR3 spans 17 residues. CDR1 MNHEY and CDR2 SVGEGT come from the germline V gene. Written as DNA, the CDR3 is TGTGCCAGCAGCCTATCCTCCCCAAACAGGGGTGGTACTGAAGCTTTCTTT. Translated, it gives CASSLSSPNRGGTEAFF.

The chain recombines TRBV27 with TRBJ2-5; 13 positions match TRBD2. Trimming removed 5 bases from V and 0 bases from J; junction bases left unmatched: 6. In germline, CDR1 is MNHEY, CDR2 SMNVEV (reference sequence). The CDR3 consists of 17 residues. CDR3 residues: CASSSPGLAGYQETQYF. The CDR3 bases are TGTGCCAGCAGTAGTCCGGGACTAGCGGGGTACCAAGAGACCCAGTACTTC.

This chain uses TRBV9 with TRBJ1-1; D possibly corresponds to TRBD1 (6 bases). The CDR3 has 14 amino acids. Looked up from germline, CDR1 is SGDLS and CDR2 is YYNGEE. V was cut by 4 bases and J by 5 bases, with 15 bases left in between. In nucleotides, the CDR3 is TGTGCCAGCAGCACGGACAGTCTGGGGACTGAAGCTTTCTTT. It is translated as CASSTDSLGTEAFF. The full variable domain, completed using reference TRBV9 and TRBJ1-1, is DSGVTQTPKHLITATGQRVTLRCSPRSGDLSVYWYQQSLDQGLQFLIQYYNGEERAKGNILERFSAQQFPDLHSELNLSSLELGDSALYFCASSTDSLGTEAFFGQGTRLTVV.

This chain joins TRBV7-9 and TRBJ1-4; TRBD1 aligns across 10 bases. The CDR3 length is 19 residues. With 5 bases clipped from V and 8 bases from J, the junction kept 20 bases outside the gene matches. Germline V gene sequence: CDR1 SEHNR, CDR2 FQNEAQ (reference sequence). The CDR3 reads CASSLRNRDRGRRGEKLFF. The CDR3 region has the DNA TGTGCCAGCAGCCTACGCAACCGGGACAGGGGCCGCCGAGGGGAAAAACTGTTTTTT.

The chain carries TRBV27 and TRBJ1-2; 9 nucleotides align to TRBD1. Germline assignment: CDR1 MNHEY and CDR2 SMNVEV (reference sequence). Losses at the gene ends were 0 bases for V and 4 bases for J; bases not matched to a gene: 6. The CDR3 consists of 16 residues. CDR3 amino acids: CASSLSWGQGAYGYTF. The CDR3 DNA reads TGTGCCAGCAGTTTATCTTGGGGACAGGGAGCCTATGGCTACACCTTC.

This rearrangement joins TRBV5-1 to TRBJ2-7, with TRBD2 as a possible D gene (5 bases). CDR1 is SGHRS and CDR2 is YFSETQ in the germline V gene. CDR3 length: 14 amino acids. The V end was cut by 0 bases, the J end by 5 bases, with 12 bases between. The DNA for the CDR3 is TGCGCCAGCAGCTTGGTTGCGGGCGTCGACGAGCAGTACTTC. Its protein is CASSLVAGVDEQYF.

The J gene is TRBJ2-7, the V gene TRBV11-2; D not resolved. Germline CDR1 reads SGHAT; CDR2 reads FQNNGV. The V end lost 1 base, the J end lost 3 bases, and 7 bases lay between the germline ends. This CDR3 has 13 amino acids. The CDR3 nucleotides read TGTGCCAGCAGCTTAGCGGAGATCTACGAGCAGTACTTC. Residues: CASSLAEIYEQYF.

The genes are TRBV12-3 or TRBV12-4 and TRBJ1-1, with a possible D match to TRBD1 (5 bases). V was shortened by 6 bases and J by 10 bases, with 12 bases between the two germline ends. The CDR3 runs 11 residues. The CDR3 coding sequence is TGTGCCAGCAGCCGGGGCGGGGGAGCTTTCTTT. This gives the protein CASSRGGGAFF.

V is TRBV24-1 and J is TRBJ2-1; 10 bases are shared with TRBD2. Trimming cost V 3 bases and J 1 base; bases outside gene matches: 2. Germline V gene data show CDR1 as KGHDR and CDR2 as SFDVKD. The CDR3 spans 16 residues. The CDR3 is CATSDLAGESYNEQFF. CDR3 nucleotide sequence: TGTGCCACCAGTGATCTAGCGGGAGAGTCCTACAATGAGCAGTTCTTC.

V and J are TRBV27 and TRBJ2-7; possible D gene TRBD2, 5 bases. Trimming stripped 5 bases from V and 4 bases from J, with 18 bases between. This CDR3 spans 15 amino acids. Germline values: CDR1 MNHEY, CDR2 SMNVEV (reference sequence). CDR3 nucleotide sequence: TGTGCCAGCAGTATCAGAGGGAGCGTAGGGTACGAGCAGTACTTC. Amino acids: CASSIRGSVGYEQYF.

V and J are TRBV28 and TRBJ1-2, with unresolved D. This CDR3 region has 13 residues. V gave up 10 bases and J gave up 0 bases, with 12 bases separating them. Germline V gene data show CDR1 as MDHEN and CDR2 as SYDVKM. This CDR3 reads CATTETTNYGYTF. CDR3 nucleotide sequence: TGTGCCACAACAGAGACCACTAACTATGGCTACACCTTC.

The chain links TRBV14 to TRBJ1-2, with D possibly matching TRBD1 (6 bases). The CDR3 runs 13 residues. V was shortened by 4 bases and J by 3 bases, with 9 bases between the two germline ends. CDR1 is SGHDN, CDR2 FVKESK, per germline. CDR3 bases: TGTGCCAGCAGCCCGGACAGATACTATGGCTACACCTTC. This codes for CASSPDRYYGYTF.

The CDR3 loop is CASSYRGGDEKLFF. The DNA for the CDR3 is TGTGCCAGCAGTTACAGGGGAGGAGATGAAAAACTGTTTTTT. This chain joins TRBV6-5 and TRBJ1-4; D may be TRBD1 (5 bases). The CDR3 length is 14 residues. Germline loops: CDR1 MNHEY, CDR2 SVGAGI. The ends were cut back, 2 bases at V and 6 bases at J, with 10 bases in the middle.

The chain uses TRBV6-2 or TRBV6-3 and TRBJ1-2; possible D gene TRBD1, 5 bases. Germline V gene lookup returns CDR1 MNHEY and CDR2 SVGEGT. The germline V and J ends were trimmed by 6 bases and 5 bases, with 16 bases remaining between them. This CDR3 contains 14 residues. CDR3 sequence: CASSKGGTEYGYTF. The DNA for the CDR3 is TGTGCCAGCAGCAAGGGAGGGACCGAATATGGCTACACCTTC.

This chain connects TRBV6-2 or TRBV6-3 to TRBJ1-5; D remains unclear. V dropped 2 bases and J dropped 6 bases, with 5 bases sitting between them. Germline CDR1 and CDR2: MNHEY and SVGEGT. CDR3 size: 12 residues. CDR3 sequence reads: CASSYAGQPQHF. CDR3 DNA: TGTGCCAGCAGTTACGCCGGTCAGCCCCAGCATTTT.

The chain uses TRBV19 and TRBJ2-5; D possibly corresponds to TRBD2 (5 bases). Germline V gene sequence: CDR1 LNHDA, CDR2 SQIVND (reference sequence). V lost 5 bases and J 3 bases, leaving 34 bases between the germline ends. The CDR3 covers 21 residues. CDR3 DNA sequence: TGTGCCAGTAGTGCCGGAAAACAAGAGACCCAGTACTTTTTCGGGAAAGAGACCCAGTACTTC. Its translation: CASSAGKQETQYFFGKETQYF.

The V gene is TRBV29-1, the J gene TRBJ1-1, with TRBD1 matching over 8 bases. CDR1 and CDR2 (germline): SQVTM, ANQGSEA. The CDR3 loop spans 14 amino acids. V lost 4 bases to trimming and J lost 2 bases; unmatched junction nucleotides: 6. The CDR3 region is CSVAGTGLNTEAFF. DNA for the CDR3: TGCAGCGTTGCGGGGACAGGACTTAACACTGAAGCTTTCTTT.

The genes are TRBV6-6 and TRBJ1-3; TRBD1 matches at 11 bases. Trimming took 6 bases from V and 1 from J; bases not matched to a gene: 2. The germline V gene has CDR1 MNHNY and CDR2 SVGAGI (reference sequence). The CDR3 is 15 residues long. The CDR3 DNA sequence: TGTGCCAGCAGGGGACAGGGGGGATCTGGAAACACCATATATTTT. This translates into CASRGQGGSGNTIYF.

The chain carries TRBV5-1 and TRBJ1-6; TRBD1 aligns across 10 bases. The CDR3 covers 16 residues. Trimming cost V 4 bases and J 7 bases; bases outside gene matches: 8. The germline gives CDR1 SGHRS, CDR2 YFSETQ. CDR3 protein: CASSLMPGQGNSPLHF. CDR3 sequence (DNA): TGCGCCAGCAGCCTCATGCCGGGACAGGGGAATTCACCCCTCCACTTT.

In this sample, this clone turned up once. The chain joins TRBV6-5 to TRBJ2-1, with 9 bases that match TRBD2. The ends lost 2 bases at V and 2 bases at J; junction bases unmatched: 1. The germline gives CDR1 MNHEY, CDR2 SVGAGI. This CDR3 has 15 residues. DNA for the CDR3: TGTGCCAGCAGTTACAGGACTAGCGCCTACAATGAGCAGTTCTTC. Translated, it gives CASSYRTSAYNEQFF.

This chain connects TRBV2 to TRBJ2-6; 9 bases agree with TRBD2. CDR1 and CDR2 from the germline V gene are SNHLY and FYNNEI. The junction had 15 bases not matched to a gene; V was cut back by 2 bases and J by 4 bases. The CDR3 is 20 residues long. The CDR3 DNA is TGTGCCAGCAGTGAACCGGGGAGGAGTAGCGGGAGACCCGGGGCCAACGTCCTGACTTTC. The encoded protein is CASSEPGRSSGRPGANVLTF.

The gene calls are TRBV19 and TRBJ2-1; 8 bases match TRBD2. Germline V gene lookup returns CDR1 LNHDA and CDR2 SQIVND (reference sequence). This CDR3 contains 14 residues. The ends lost 7 bases at V and 12 bases at J; junction bases unmatched: 14. The CDR3 DNA reads as TGTGCCAGTACCGAACCGGGACTAGGAAGTCGGCAGTTCTTC. It yields the protein CASTEPGLGSRQFF.

J is TRBJ1-2 and V is TRBV19, with 10 positions matching TRBD1. CDR1 and CDR2 from the germline V gene are LNHDA and SQIVND (reference sequence). The trim removed 5 bases at V and 7 bases at J, leaving 7 bases unmatched. The CDR3 loop spans 14 amino acids. The CDR3 sequence: CASSPQGQGLGYTF. The CDR3, as DNA: TGTGCCAGTAGTCCCCAGGGACAGGGGCTTGGCTACACCTTC.

The CDR3 region has the DNA TGTGCCAGCAGCGCCCGACAGGGGGGTCAGCCCCAGCATTTT. Translating gives CASSARQGGQPQHF. V gene TRBV7-2 combines with J gene TRBJ1-5; TRBD1 matches at 9 bases. Germline loops: CDR1 SGHTA, CDR2 FQGNSA. The J segment lost 6 bases and the V segment lost 5 bases, leaving 5 bases of the junction unmatched. There are 14 residues in the CDR3. Full variable domain (missing parts from reference TRBV7-2 and TRBJ1-5): GAGVSQSPSNKVTEKGKDVELRCDPISGHTALYWYRQSLGQGLEFLIYFQGNSAPDKSGLPSDRFSAERTGGSVSTLTIQRTQQEDSAVYLCASSARQGGQPQHFGDGTRLSIL.

This chain connects TRBV2 to TRBJ2-2; TRBD2 might be the D (5 bases). Germline V gene lookup returns CDR1 SNHLY and CDR2 FYNNEI. Trimming took off 6 bases at V and 4 bases at J, with 15 bases between the two ends. The CDR3 runs to 15 residues. In nucleotides, the CDR3 is TGTGCCAGCAGGGGGAGTCAGGCCGGCACCGGGGAGCTGTTTTTT. Protein: CASRGSQAGTGELFF.